The next 8 T cell receptor beta chains were all read from a single sample in a study of regulatory T cells in long-lasting Graves disease (dated by TCRdb to the early 2020s). This specimen's time point label, per the study, means: newly diagnosed GD, antithyroid drugs for less than 3 months. For both TCR sequencing and RNA sequencing, RNA was extracted from PBMCs using TRIzol. Library preparation was by multiplex PCR. This sample was sequenced with an Illumina HiSeq 4000. CDR3 regions were amplified by Arm-PCR with iRepertoire HTBI primers to construct TCR beta libraries. Through fastp at Q25 and MiXCR, TCRdb rebuilt clones from the public reads, retaining in-frame beta chains. One record per CDR3 amino acid sequence lists the most common genes and DNA. In this sample the table shows about 440,000 distinct CDR3 sequences, approximately 16% of which occur a single time. Around 10% of the sample is held by the ten biggest clonotypes.

A further study also used this sample, focusing on T cells in Graves' hyperthyroidism and ophthalmopathy.

The specimen comprised peripheral blood mononuclear cells (PBMCs), sampled at new diagnosis, from a patient treated with antithyroid drugs. The origin of the receptors is a woman in her 30s with Graves disease. Donor details come from another sample of the same person, matched by shared clones.

This chain uses TRBV9 with TRBJ2-1, with 10 bases fitting TRBD2. V shed 3 bases, J shed 5 bases, and the junction held 8 bases outside the gene matches. The germline gives CDR1 SGDLS, CDR2 YYNGEE. This CDR3 has 16 residues. CDR3 loop: CASSAFLAGENNEQFF. For the CDR3, the DNA is TGTGCCAGCAGCGCTTTCCTAGCGGGGGAAAACAATGAGCAGTTCTTC.

As for this clonotype: A much larger clone is a single base away; this may be a read error. The chain employs TRBV5-5 and TRBJ1-6, with D perhaps matching TRBD1 (5 bases). CDR1 SGHKS and CDR2 YYEKEE come from the germline V gene (reference sequence). The ends were cut back, 2 bases at V and 6 bases at J, with 33 bases in the middle. The CDR3 has 22 residues. DNA for the CDR3: TGTGCCAGCAGCTTTCCGGGACCACAACTCAGTAACGACCGGGCTGGTAATTCACCCCTCCACTTT. It encodes CASSFPGPQLSNDRAGNSPLHF.

This clonotype appeared many times. This chain connects TRBV7-2 to TRBJ2-7; D gene uncertain. This CDR3 has 12 amino acids. CDR1 and CDR2 from the germline V gene are SGHTA and FQGNSA. Between the trimmed V and J ends, which lost 5 bases and 3 bases, there was a span of 8 bases. The CDR3 protein is CASSQDGYEQYF. For the CDR3, the DNA is TGTGCCAGCAGCCAGGACGGCTACGAGCAGTACTTC.

The sample holds many counts of this clonotype. An end of the junction differs from the germline gene, which may be a read error. The gene calls are TRBV11-2 and TRBJ2-1, with a tentative D call TRBD2 (6 bases). The germline V gene encodes CDR1 SGHAT and CDR2 FQNNGV. This CDR3 has 16 amino acids. CDR3 in DNA: TGCGCCAGCAGCCAAGATCTAGCGATCTCCTACAATGAGCAGTTCTTC. It is translated as CASSQDLAISYNEQFF.

This clonotype was counted many times. The chain recombines TRBV20-1 with TRBJ2-1; a weak D match, TRBD2 (6 bases). Germline V gene lookup returns CDR1 DFQATT and CDR2 SNEGSKA (reference sequence). V was shortened by 6 bases and J by 8 bases, with 23 bases between the two germline ends. CDR3 size: 15 residues. CDR3 coding DNA: TGCAGTGCGATCCCCTCAACGGGAGTTCAGTATGAGCAGTTCTTC. It specifies CSAIPSTGVQYEQFF.

This clonotype was seen a handful of times. V and J are TRBV20-1 and TRBJ2-4, with no clear D. The CDR3 has 11 residues. Germline loops: CDR1 DFQATT, CDR2 SNEGSKA (reference sequence). V lost 0 bases to trimming and J lost 15 bases, with 12 bases between them. Here the CDR3 DNA reads TGCAGTGCTAGAGAACGAGTCCGCTGGTACTTC. Protein product: CSARERVRWYF.

This clonotype was seen ten or more times. The gene calls are TRBV20-1 and TRBJ2-1, with D perhaps matching TRBD2 (6 bases). CDR1 and CDR2 (germline): DFQATT, SNEGSKA (reference sequence). The CDR3 has 18 residues. Trimming left V 6 bases short and J 0 bases short, with 24 bases between. The CDR3 DNA follows: TGCAGTGCCCCATCGGAGGGAGTCGGTTCGGGCTCCTACAATGAGCAGTTCTTC. This codes for CSAPSEGVGSGSYNEQFF.

V gene TRBV4-2 combines with J gene TRBJ1-1, with 8 bases lining up with TRBD1. This CDR3 spans 17 amino acids. The germline CDR1 and CDR2 sequences are LGHNA and YNFKEQ. J lost 3 bases, V lost 0 bases, and 9 bases had no gene match. As DNA, the CDR3 is TGTGCCAGCAGCCAAGAGACAGGGGCGCCCGGTGACACTGAAGCTTTCTTT. It encodes CASSQETGAPGDTEAFF.